This T cell receptor beta chain was documented in a study of T cells in narcolepsy. Only in-frame clones appear in the TCRdb table, and some are missing; sequencing was by immunoSEQ multiplex PCR. The sample has tens of thousands of clones; 79% are singletons. A word on this clone: Its antigen is currently unknown.

V gave up 7 bases and J gave up 3 bases, with 10 bases separating them. Germline-derived CDR1 and CDR2 are SNHLY and FYNNEI. The CDR3 is 12 residues long. Findings and limits, study-wide: Healthy controls reportedly lacked the autoreactive clonotypes serially found in patients' blood.

This TCR derives from a human donor in good health. The chain couples TRBV2 to TRBJ2-7; possibly TRBD2 for D (5 bases). Sequenced: memory (CD45RA-) CD4+ T cells from blood. As DNA, the CDR3 is TGTGCCAGCACCGAGGACTTCTACGAGCAGTACTTC. It translates to CASTEDFYEQYF.